The rows below give T cell receptor beta chains drawn from one sample of a study of preoperative IRX-2 immunotherapy in early breast cancer. The table came from immunoSEQ multiplex PCR; TCRdb's copy has only in-frame clones and leaves some out. The table lists 55,000 to 70,000 clones, 94% of them singletons. Sampling was performed from a patient treated with IRX-2 immunotherapy. The receptors originated from a human donor with breast cancer. The CDR3 runs from the conserved cysteine through the conserved F or W. The D gene is left open where the match is weak. Rows may omit the clone size; those that give it use once, few, many or a size class.

size	J	D	V	length	DNA	CDR3
-	TRBJ2-1	-	TRBV2	14	TGTGCCAGCAACCCAAGGGACCGTTACAATGAGCAGTTCTTC	CASNPRDRYNEQFF
-	TRBJ2-5	-	TRBV11-2	16	TGTGCCAGCAGCTCCTCTTGGGGCCAAGACGGGGAGACCCAGTACTTC	CASSSSWGQDGETQYF
-	TRBJ1-1	-	TRBV14	13	TGTGCCAGCAGCCAACAGATGAACACTGAAGCTTTCTTT	CASSQQMNTEAFF
once	TRBJ1-5	-	TRBV28	12	TGTGCCAGCAGTTTAGCGAATCTGCCCCAGCATTTT	CASSLANLPQHF
-	TRBJ2-7	-	TRBV2	13	TGTGCCAGCAGGCGGGGACGGTCCTACGAGCAGTACTTC	CASRRGRSYEQYF
-	TRBJ2-1	TRBD2	TRBV5-5	16	TGTGCCAGCAGTTCTCTTACAGGGGCTAGCGGGAGGAGTTGGTTCTTC	CASSSLTGASGRSWFF
-	TRBJ2-5	-	TRBV28	14	TGTGCCAGCAGCCAAGGACAGTACCAAGAGACCCAGTACTTC	CASSQGQYQETQYF
once	TRBJ2-1	TRBD2	TRBV28	14	TGTGCCAGCAGTCAAGCGGGAGCGGACAATGAGCAGTTCTTC	CASSQAGADNEQFF
-	TRBJ2-1	-	TRBV9	14	TGTGCCAGCAGCGTAGGTAGGAGTCACAATGAGCAGTTCTTC	CASSVGRSHNEQFF
-	TRBJ2-5	-	TRBV4-1	13	TGCGCCAGCAGCCAGTGGTGGGGAGAGACCCAGTACTTC	CASSQWWGETQYF
-	TRBJ1-2	-	TRBV5-4	15	TGTGCCAGCAGCTTGTGGACAGCGACTAACTATGGCTACACCTTC	CASSLWTATNYGYTF
-	TRBJ2-3	-	TRBV18	15	TGTGCCAGCTCACCACGTGTCGGGATCACAGATACGCAGTATTTT	CASSPRVGITDTQYF
-	TRBJ2-2	TRBD1	TRBV28	15	TGTGCCAGCAGAGTCGGTGGCAGGGGGACCGGGGAGCTGTTTTTT	CASRVGGRGTGELFF
-	TRBJ1-1	-	TRBV7-3	14	TGTGCCAGCAGCTGGGGACAAATTAACACTGAAGCTTTCTTT	CASSWGQINTEAFF
-	TRBJ2-7	TRBD2	TRBV4-3	15	TGCGCCAGCAGCCAAGATGCACTAGCGGGGGTCGAGCAGTACTTC	CASSQDALAGVEQYF
-	TRBJ2-3	TRBD2	TRBV4-2	16	TGTGCCAGCAGCCAAGTGATCGGGACTAGCGGAGATACGCAGTATTTT	CASSQVIGTSGDTQYF
-	TRBJ1-2	-	TRBV9	14	TGTGCCAGCAGCGTAGCGGAGGCTTTAGGAGGCTACACCTTC	CASSVAEALGGYTF
-	TRBJ2-1	TRBD2	TRBV27	16	TGTGCCAGCAGTCAAACGTCGGGAAGCGGGAGAAATGAGCAGTTCTTC	CASSQTSGSGRNEQFF
-	TRBJ2-7	TRBD2	TRBV10-3	15	TGTGCCATCAGTGAGTTGGGGGGGGTGGACTACGAGCAGTACTTC	CAISELGGVDYEQYF
once	TRBJ2-1	-	TRBV27	13	TGTGCCAGCAGTTTATCTGGGGCTAGTGTGCAGTTCTTC	CASSLSGASVQFF
-	TRBJ2-1	-	TRBV7-2	12	TGTGCCAGCAGCGATGACCGGGAATCGCAGTTCTTC	CASSDDRESQFF
-	TRBJ1-1	-	TRBV28	14	TGTGCCAGCAGTCTCAGGGTGGGGGGCACTGAAGCTTTCTTT	CASSLRVGGTEAFF
-	TRBJ2-5	-	TRBV30	14	TGTGCCTGGAGTCAGCTCAGGAAACAAGAGACCCAGTACTTC	CAWSQLRKQETQYF
-	TRBJ1-5	-	TRBV11-1	13	TGTGCCAGCAGCTTAGACCCCGACCGGCCCCAGCATTTT	CASSLDPDRPQHF
-	TRBJ1-2	TRBD1	TRBV29-1	13	TGCAGCGTTGCGCAGGGGGCCGACTATGGCTACACCTTC	CSVAQGADYGYTF
-	TRBJ1-1	TRBD1	TRBV27	17	TGTGCCAGCAGCACCCTATACCAGGGACAGGGAACGGTAGGAGCTTTCTTT	CASSTLYQGQGTVGAFF
-	TRBJ1-5	-	TRBV19	14	TGTGCCAGTAGTATCTCGGCTACTCATCAGCCCCAGCATTTT	CASSISATHQPQHF
-	TRBJ2-7	-	TRBV30	11	TGTGCCTGGGGTGCAGCCTACGAGCAGTACTTC	CAWGAAYEQYF
-	TRBJ2-7	-	TRBV27	15	TGTGCCAGCAGAGGGAAGGGCGCCCTCCCTAGGGAGCAGTACTTC	CASRGKGALPREQYF
-	TRBJ2-2	TRBD2	TRBV7-9	16	TGTGCCAGCAGCTTTTGGTCCAGCGGGGCGACCGGGGAGCTGTTTTTT	CASSFWSSGATGELFF
-	TRBJ1-6	-	TRBV4-3	15	TGCGCCAGCAGCTATACAACCGGGTCCAATTCACCCCTCCACTTT	CASSYTTGSNSPLHF
-	TRBJ1-5	-	TRBV4-3	13	TGCGCCAGCAGCGTGAGTGCGCGCCAGCCCCAGCATTTT	CASSVSARQPQHF
-	TRBJ2-7	TRBD1	TRBV19	15	TGTGCCAGTAGTATTAATGGGGACAGGCGATGGGAGCAGTACTTC	CASSINGDRRWEQYF
-	TRBJ1-5	-	TRBV29-1	15	TGCAGCGTGGGGGGCCCCCCGGGGAGCAATCAGCCCCAGCATTTT	CSVGGPPGSNQPQHF
-	TRBJ1-2	-	TRBV13	14	TGTGCCAGCAGCAGAAGGGCGGGGGACTATGGCTACACCTTC	CASSRRAGDYGYTF
-	TRBJ2-3	TRBD1	TRBV28	17	TGTGCCAGCCGAGATCCGCCGGGACAGGGGTTCACAGATACGCAGTATTTT	CASRDPPGQGFTDTQYF
-	TRBJ1-5	-	TRBV28	14	TGTGCCAGCAGTTTAATTCTACCCGGTAGGCCCCAGCATTTT	CASSLILPGRPQHF
-	TRBJ2-7	TRBD2	TRBV7-2	15	TGTGCCAGCAGCCCGGGGACTAGCGGGGGTTACGAGCAGTACTTC	CASSPGTSGGYEQYF
-	TRBJ2-7	-	TRBV5-1	16	TGCGCCAGCAGCTTGGACCCCGCAAGGAGCTCCTACGAGCAGTACTTC	CASSLDPARSSYEQYF
-	TRBJ2-5	-	TRBV7-3	12	TGTGCCAGCAGCTCCTATACGGGGACCCAGTACTTC	CASSSYTGTQYF
once	TRBJ2-5	-	TRBV9	14	TGTGCCAGCAGCGTAGGGGCTGCCGGGGAGACCCAGTACTTC	CASSVGAAGETQYF
-	TRBJ1-2	-	TRBV5-6	11	TGTGCCAGCAGCCAATATTATGGCTACACCTTC	CASSQYYGYTF